This T cell receptor (beta chain) derives from a study of identical twins. MiXCR, run by TCRdb on the 5' RACE reads, gives a single entry per CDR3 protein. The profile shows some 590,000 distinct CDR3 sequences, just under 10% of them singletons. CDR3 length: 15 residues. The germline gives CDR1 LNHNV, CDR2 YYDKDF (reference sequence). Trimming left V 3 bases short and J 2 bases short, with 14 bases between. Everyone who donated was a healthy Caucasian. This clonotype was seen a few times. The antigen remains undetermined. General study results and limits: Out-of-frame alpha sequences shared between twins exhibited an excess of low generation probability. Within cord blood, abundant beta clonotypes carried fewer insertions, but memory repertoires showed no such trend.

These data also formed part of another study, on yellow fever vaccine responses in identical twins.

This clonotype originated in a woman younger than 30 in good health. The sequenced sample consisted of PBMCs. J is TRBJ2-7 and V is TRBV15, with D tentatively TRBD1 or TRBD2 (7 bases each). This CDR3 is CATSRGGGRPYEQYF. The CDR3 DNA sequence: TGTGCCACCAGCAGGGGAGGGGGCAGGCCCTACGAGCAGTACTTC.